The 25 T cell receptor beta chains below all came from one sample that was sequenced in a study of beta chain features in type 1 diabetes. TCRB transcripts that were expressed got sequenced, as all of the isolated RNA had been reverse transcribed. Assay: immunoSEQ multiplex PCR; the TCRdb copy retains only in-frame clones and omits some. This sample has hundreds of thousands of clones; 13% to 15% occur once, and the top ten carry over 5.5%. The sample taken for sequencing was central memory CD4+ T cells from blood. These receptors came from a man between 25 and 39 years old in good health.

This chain links TRBV5-1 with TRBJ2-5; the D is unclear. Germline V gives CDR1 SGHRS, CDR2 YFSETQ. Deletions cut 0 bases from V and 1 base from J, with 10 bases between. The CDR3 consists of 15 residues. Written as DNA, the CDR3 is TGCGCCAGCAGCTTGGTGGTCGGAACCCAAGAGACCCAGTACTTC. It is translated as CASSLVVGTQETQYF.

The CDR3 loop is CASSEGPLSYEQYV. In DNA, the CDR3 is TGTGCCAGCAGTGAGGGACCGCTCTCCTACGAGCAGTACGTC. The rearrangement joins TRBV6-5 to TRBJ2-7; TRBD1 or TRBD2 may be the D gene (5 bases each). V was cut by 5 bases and J by 0 bases, with 11 bases left in between. This CDR3 is 14 amino acids long. CDR1 is MNHEY and CDR2 is SVGAGI in the germline V gene.

This clone was detected a few times. In nucleotides, the CDR3 is TGTGCCAGCAGCTTTGGGGGACGCACAGATACGCAGTATTTT. It yields the protein CASSFGGRTDTQYF. The V gene is TRBV11-2, the J gene TRBJ2-3, with D possibly being TRBD1 or TRBD2 (5 bases each). V dropped 3 bases and J dropped 1 base, with 8 bases sitting between them. CDR1 SGHAT and CDR2 FQNNGV come from the germline V gene. The CDR3 has 14 residues.

The chain links TRBV7-2 to TRBJ1-2; 7 bases line up with TRBD1. CDR1 SGHTA and CDR2 FQGNSA come from the germline V gene. V lost 5 bases, J lost 4 bases, and 4 bases stayed unmatched. The CDR3 runs to 13 residues. The CDR3 is CASSQNRGYGYTF. In nucleotides, the CDR3 is TGTGCCAGCAGCCAGAACAGGGGCTATGGCTACACCTTC.

The chain uses TRBV11-3 and TRBJ2-1; D possibly corresponds to TRBD2 (6 bases). V dropped 4 bases and J dropped 5 bases, with 15 bases sitting between them. CDR3 size: 15 residues. Germline CDR1 reads SGHNT; CDR2 reads YENEEA. CDR3 in DNA: TGTGCCAGCAGCTATGGGGCTAGCGCAGACAATGAGCAGTTCTTC. It translates to CASSYGASADNEQFF.

The chain recombines TRBV7-8 with TRBJ2-3; D unclear. Germline V gene lookup returns CDR1 SGHVS and CDR2 FQNEAQ. V was pared by 1 base and J by 5 bases, with 1 base between. This CDR3 has 11 residues. The CDR3 is CASSLVDTQYF. CDR3 sequence (DNA): TGTGCCAGCAGCTTAGTAGATACGCAGTATTTT.

CDR3 protein: CASSQDGTGADTQYF. The CDR3 coding sequence is TGCGCCAGCAGCCAAGATGGGACAGGGGCAGATACGCAGTATTTT. This sequence joins TRBV4-3 and TRBJ2-3, with 10 bases lining up with TRBD1. J gave up 4 bases and V 0 bases, and 1 base lay outside the gene matches. This CDR3 is 15 amino acids long. In germline, CDR1 is LGHNA, CDR2 YSLEER.

The chain links TRBV14 to TRBJ1-6; no clear D gene. CDR1 and CDR2 (germline): SGHDN, FVKESK. V was shortened by 4 bases and J by 9 bases, with 19 bases between the two germline ends. The CDR3 is 16 residues long. The CDR3 reads CASSLGRSFFLSPLHF. Here the CDR3 DNA reads TGTGCCAGCAGCCTCGGGCGGAGCTTTTTCCTTTCACCCCTCCACTTT.

In this sample, this clone turned up a few times. The rearrangement links TRBV7-2 to TRBJ2-5; D may be TRBD1 or TRBD2 (6 bases each). The CDR3 runs to 14 residues. The germline gives CDR1 SGHTA, CDR2 FQGNSA. Trimming shortened V by 1 base and J by 3 bases, and 9 bases separated the two germline ends. This CDR3 is CASSLGGAKETQYF. Here the CDR3 DNA reads TGTGCCAGCAGCTTAGGGGGGGCTAAAGAGACCCAGTACTTC.

The chain joins TRBV5-4 to TRBJ1-2; D gene unclear. The germline V gene has CDR1 SGHNT and CDR2 YYREEE (reference sequence). Trimming shortened V by 1 base and J by 4 bases, and 11 bases separated the two germline ends. The CDR3 runs to 14 residues. CDR3 region: CASSLSVSSYGYTF. CDR3 in DNA: TGTGCCAGCAGCTTGTCGGTATCGAGCTATGGCTACACCTTC.

About this clone itself: Other nucleotide sequences in the sample specify the same CDR3. The chain links TRBV11-2 to TRBJ1-2, with 7 bases identical to TRBD1. Germline values: CDR1 SGHAT, CDR2 FQNNGV. V lost 4 bases, J lost 5 bases, and 4 bases stayed unmatched. The CDR3 is 13 residues long. CDR3 nucleotide sequence: TGTGCCAGCAGCTCAACAGGGGTGTATGGCTACACCTTC. It codes for CASSSTGVYGYTF.

V gene TRBV7-9 combines with J gene TRBJ2-2; D is unclear. The CDR3 is 14 residues long. The germline V gene has CDR1 SEHNR and CDR2 FQNEAQ (reference sequence). Trimming took 4 bases from V and 4 from J, leaving 10 bases between them. CDR3 DNA: TGTGCCAGCAGCTCCCTTGTAGCCACCGGGGAGCTGTTTTTT. It translates to CASSSLVATGELFF. Full variable domain (remainder filled in from reference TRBV7-9 and TRBJ2-2): DTGVSQNPRHKITKRGQNVTFRCDPISEHNRLYWYRQTLGQGPEFLTYFQNEAQLEKSRLLSDRFSAERPKGSFSTLEIQRTEQGDSAMYLCASSSLVATGELFFGEGSRLTVL.

This rearrangement joins TRBV7-8 to TRBJ1-1, with no clear D. Germline values: CDR1 SGHVS, CDR2 FQNEAQ. V lost 4 bases, J lost 6 bases, and 18 bases lay in between. CDR3 length: 15 residues. The CDR3 region has the DNA TGTGCCAGCAGCTCACGGACCCTTTTAGACGCTGAAGCTTTCTTT. Its protein product is CASSSRTLLDAEAFF.

The genes are TRBV5-8 and TRBJ2-3; no clear D. The CDR3 covers 15 residues. The V end lost 4 bases, the J end lost 4 bases, and 16 bases lay between the germline ends. Germline V lookup: CDR1 SGHTS, CDR2 YDEGEE. The CDR3 here is CASSLSHVRADTQYF. CDR3 sequence (DNA): TGTGCCAGCAGCCTGTCACACGTTCGGGCAGATACGCAGTATTTT.

The chain employs TRBV28 and TRBJ2-1; 9 positions agree with TRBD1. V was pared by 6 bases and J by 10 bases, with 16 bases of the junction left unmatched. CDR3 length: 16 amino acids. CDR1 MDHEN and CDR2 SYDVKM come from the germline V gene. The CDR3 coding sequence is TGTGCCAGCAGCTCACTTTCCGGGACAGGGAATAAGGAGCAGTTCTTC. It is translated as CASSSLSGTGNKEQFF.

This clone showed up just a few times. The V and J genes are TRBV11-2 and TRBJ1-5; TRBD1 matches 8 bases. This CDR3 is built from 15 residues. V lost 2 bases, J lost 6 bases, and 6 bases stayed unmatched. The germline V gene has CDR1 SGHAT and CDR2 FQNNGV. The CDR3 here is CASSLSRGQVQPQHF. CDR3 DNA sequence: TGTGCCAGCAGCTTATCCAGGGGGCAGGTTCAGCCCCAGCATTTT.

The chain combines TRBV7-9 with TRBJ2-7; the D gene is possibly TRBD1 (6 bases). There are 15 residues in the CDR3. The germline V gene encodes CDR1 SEHNR and CDR2 FQNEAQ (reference sequence). V lost 6 bases and J 8 bases, leaving 23 bases between the germline ends. CDR3 loop: CASRKRDTRFYQQYF. The CDR3 DNA sequence: TGTGCCAGCAGAAAACGGGACACAAGATTCTATCAGCAGTACTTC.

On this clone itself: At the DNA level, this CDR3 is encoded by other sequences in the same sample as well. The genes are TRBV5-1 and TRBJ1-1; possible D gene TRBD1, 6 bases. The CDR3 is made up of 14 amino acids. Trimming pared 2 bases from V and 0 bases from J, leaving 8 bases between. Germline V gene data show CDR1 as SGHRS and CDR2 as YFSETQ. The CDR3 loop is CASSLQGMNTEAFF. The CDR3 DNA reads as TGCGCCAGCAGCTTACAGGGTATGAACACTGAAGCTTTCTTT.

The chain combines TRBV7-2 with TRBJ1-1; 8 bases are a match to TRBD1. V shed 6 bases and J 4 bases; nucleotides not matched to a gene: 13. The CDR3 totals 16 residues. Looked up from germline, CDR1 is SGHTA and CDR2 is FQGNSA. In nucleotides, the CDR3 is TGTGCCAGCAGTTTTCGACAGGGGAGGTGGGTCACTGAAGCTTTCTTT. Protein product: CASSFRQGRWVTEAFF.

The rearrangement uses TRBV7-9 and TRBJ1-4, with D hard to call. The germline CDR1 and CDR2 sequences are SEHNR and FQNEAQ (reference sequence). V was cut by 5 bases and J by 3 bases, with 13 bases left in between. The CDR3 is made up of 15 amino acids. The CDR3 coding sequence is TGTGCCAGCAGCCAAGCACGGGCCTCTAATGAAAAACTGTTTTTT. It codes for CASSQARASNEKLFF.

This clone was detected a few times. The rearrangement joins TRBV27 to TRBJ2-5; D uncertain. From germline, CDR1 is MNHEY and CDR2 SMNVEV (reference sequence). Trimming took off 2 bases at V and 4 bases at J, with 5 bases between the two ends. This CDR3 spans 12 amino acids. CDR3 protein: CASSLGAETQYF. In nucleotides, the CDR3 is TGTGCCAGCAGTTTAGGTGCAGAGACCCAGTACTTC.

The chain links TRBV7-6 to TRBJ2-7; no clear D. The V and J ends lost 2 bases and 7 bases respectively, with 6 bases between them. The V gene's germline CDR1 is SGHVS and CDR2 FNYEAQ. The CDR3 sequence is 11 residues long. DNA of the CDR3: TGTGCCAGCAGCTTATCAGGAGAGCAGTACTTC. It yields the protein CASSLSGEQYF.

This clone was recorded many times. The chain uses TRBV7-6 and TRBJ1-2; D unclear. V was clipped by 3 bases and J by 2 bases, with 7 bases between them. Germline V CDR1 and CDR2: SGHVS, FNYEAQ. This CDR3 has 13 residues. The CDR3 here is CASSFSRNYGYTF. CDR3 sequence (DNA): TGTGCCAGCAGCTTTTCTCGGAACTATGGCTACACCTTC.

This clone was picked up a small number of times. The chain links TRBV4-1 to TRBJ2-3; the D call may be TRBD1 or TRBD2 (5 bases each). CDR3 size: 14 residues. Germline-derived CDR1 and CDR2 are MGHRA and YSYEKL. Trimming cost V 0 bases and J 2 bases, with 6 bases left between them. The CDR3 region has the DNA TGCGCCAGCAGCCAAGATGGGACCACAGATACGCAGTATTTT. Translation: CASSQDGTTDTQYF.

This clone was seen a handful of times. The chain links TRBV14 to TRBJ1-2; 9 positions match TRBD1. The CDR3 sequence is 16 residues long. Per the germline V gene, CDR1 is SGHDN and CDR2 is FVKESK. The V gene end was trimmed by 4 bases and the J gene end by 4 bases; junction bases not matched to a gene: 10. For the CDR3, the DNA is TGTGCCAGCAGCCTCCCTGGGACAGGGAGAATCTATGGCTACACCTTC. This codes for CASSLPGTGRIYGYTF. Supplemented by reference TRBV14 and TRBJ1-2, the full variable domain reads EAGVTQFPSHSVIEKGQTVTLRCDPISGHDNLYWYRRVMGKEIKFLLHFVKESKQDESGMPNNRFLAERTGGTYSTLKVQPAELEDSGVYFCASSLPGTGRIYGYTFGSGTRLTVV.